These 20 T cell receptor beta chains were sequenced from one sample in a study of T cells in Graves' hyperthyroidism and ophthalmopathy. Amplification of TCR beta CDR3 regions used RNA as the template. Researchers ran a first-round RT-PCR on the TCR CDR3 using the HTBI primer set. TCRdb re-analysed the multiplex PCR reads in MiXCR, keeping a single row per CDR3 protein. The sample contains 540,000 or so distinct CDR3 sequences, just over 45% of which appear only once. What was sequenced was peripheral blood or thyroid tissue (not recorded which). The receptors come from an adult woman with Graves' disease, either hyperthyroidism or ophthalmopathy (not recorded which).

In DNA form, the CDR3 reads TGTGCCAGCAGTGAAACCGGGCAGGAAGAGACCCAGTACTTC. Translation: CASSETGQEETQYF. The chain uses TRBV25-1 and TRBJ2-5; the D is unclear. CDR1 MGHDK and CDR2 SYGVNS come from the germline V gene. The CDR3 extends over 14 amino acids. V lost 2 bases, J lost 3 bases, and 10 bases lay in between.

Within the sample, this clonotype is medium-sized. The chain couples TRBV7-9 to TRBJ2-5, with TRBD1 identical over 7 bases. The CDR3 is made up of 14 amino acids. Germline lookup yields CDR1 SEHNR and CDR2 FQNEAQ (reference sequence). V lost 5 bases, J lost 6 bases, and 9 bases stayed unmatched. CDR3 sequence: CASSNRQGRKTQYF. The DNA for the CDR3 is TGTGCCAGCAGCAATCGACAGGGTAGGAAGACCCAGTACTTC.

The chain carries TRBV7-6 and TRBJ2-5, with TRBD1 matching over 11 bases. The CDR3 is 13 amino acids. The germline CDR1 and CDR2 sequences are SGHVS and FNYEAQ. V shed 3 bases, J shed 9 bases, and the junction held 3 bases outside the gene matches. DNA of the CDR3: TGTGCCAGCAGCTTCAAGGGACAGGGGGCCCAGTACTTC. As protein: CASSFKGQGAQYF.

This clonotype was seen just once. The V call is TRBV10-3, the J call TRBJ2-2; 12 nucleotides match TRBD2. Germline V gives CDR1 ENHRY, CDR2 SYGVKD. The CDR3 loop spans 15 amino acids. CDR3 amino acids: CARRLAGVSTGELFF. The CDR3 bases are TGTGCTAGGCGACTAGCGGGAGTGTCCACCGGGGAGCTGTTTTTT.

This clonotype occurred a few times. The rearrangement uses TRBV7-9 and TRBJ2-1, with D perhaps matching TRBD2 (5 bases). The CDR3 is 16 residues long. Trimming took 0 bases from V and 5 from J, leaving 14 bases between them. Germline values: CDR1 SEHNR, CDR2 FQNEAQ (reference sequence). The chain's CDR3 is CASSLAGSRNHNEQFF. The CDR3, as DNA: TGTGCCAGCAGCTTAGCGGGGAGTCGTAATCACAATGAGCAGTTCTTC.

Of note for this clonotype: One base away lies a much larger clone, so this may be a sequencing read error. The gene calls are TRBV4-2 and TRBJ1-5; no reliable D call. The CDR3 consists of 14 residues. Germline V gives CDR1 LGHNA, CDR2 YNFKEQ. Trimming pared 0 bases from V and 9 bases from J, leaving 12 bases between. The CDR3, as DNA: TGTGCCAGCAGCCAAGAGGTCCGCCTTCGGCCCCAGCATTTT. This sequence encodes CASSQEVRLRPQHF.

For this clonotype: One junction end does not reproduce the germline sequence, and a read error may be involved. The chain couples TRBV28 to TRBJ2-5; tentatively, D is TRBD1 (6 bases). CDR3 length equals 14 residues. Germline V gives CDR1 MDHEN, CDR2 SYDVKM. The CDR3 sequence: CASREWGPQGTQYF. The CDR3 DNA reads TGTGCCAGCAGGGAGTGGGGGCCCCAAGGGACCCAGTACTTC. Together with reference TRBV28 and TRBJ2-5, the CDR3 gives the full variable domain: DVKVTQSSRYLVKRTGEKVFLECVQDMDHENMFWYRQDPGLGLRLIYFSYDVKMKEKGDIPEGYSVSREKKERFSLILESASTNQTSMYLCASREWGPQGTQYFGPGTRLLVL.

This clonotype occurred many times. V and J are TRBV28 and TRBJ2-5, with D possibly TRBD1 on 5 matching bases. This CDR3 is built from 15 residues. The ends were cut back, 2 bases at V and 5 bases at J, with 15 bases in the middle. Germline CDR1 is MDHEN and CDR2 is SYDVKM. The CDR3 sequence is CASSLGQGVGETQYF. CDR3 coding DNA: TGTGCCAGCAGTTTAGGTCAAGGGGTTGGGGAGACCCAGTACTTC.

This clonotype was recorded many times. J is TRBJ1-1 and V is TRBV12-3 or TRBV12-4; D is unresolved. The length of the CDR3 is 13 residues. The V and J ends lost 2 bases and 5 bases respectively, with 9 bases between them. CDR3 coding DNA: TGTGCCAGCAGTTTATATACGGATACTGAAGCTTTCTTT. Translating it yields CASSLYTDTEAFF.

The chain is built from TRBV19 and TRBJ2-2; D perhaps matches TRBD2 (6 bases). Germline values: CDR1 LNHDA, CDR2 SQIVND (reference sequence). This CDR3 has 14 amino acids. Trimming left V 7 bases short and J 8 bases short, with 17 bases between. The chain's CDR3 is CASTAGYKGGELFF. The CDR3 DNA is TGTGCCAGTACCGCGGGATATAAGGGGGGGGAGCTGTTTTTT.

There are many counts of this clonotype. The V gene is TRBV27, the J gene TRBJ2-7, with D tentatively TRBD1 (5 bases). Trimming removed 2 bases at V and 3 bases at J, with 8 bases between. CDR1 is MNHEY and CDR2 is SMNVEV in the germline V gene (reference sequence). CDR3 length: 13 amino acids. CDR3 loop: CASSLQQGYEQYF. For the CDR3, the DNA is TGTGCCAGCAGTTTACAGCAGGGCTACGAGCAGTACTTC.

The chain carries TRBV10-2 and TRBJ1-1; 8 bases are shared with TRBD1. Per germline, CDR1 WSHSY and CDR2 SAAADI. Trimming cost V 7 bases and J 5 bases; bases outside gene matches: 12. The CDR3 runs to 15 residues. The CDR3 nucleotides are TGCGCCAGCACCCGTCCCAGGGGGCTGAGGACTGAAGCTTTCTTT. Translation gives CASTRPRGLRTEAFF.

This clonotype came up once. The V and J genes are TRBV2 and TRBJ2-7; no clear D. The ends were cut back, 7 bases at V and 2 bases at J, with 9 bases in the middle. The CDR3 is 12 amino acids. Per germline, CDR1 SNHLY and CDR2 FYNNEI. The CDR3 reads CASMSVAYEQYF. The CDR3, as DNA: TGTGCCAGCATGTCAGTCGCCTACGAGCAGTACTTC.

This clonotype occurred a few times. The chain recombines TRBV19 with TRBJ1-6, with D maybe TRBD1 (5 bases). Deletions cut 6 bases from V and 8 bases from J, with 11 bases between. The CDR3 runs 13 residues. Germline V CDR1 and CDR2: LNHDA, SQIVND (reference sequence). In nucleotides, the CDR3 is TGTGCCAGTAGGGGACGGAGCGATTCACCCCTCCACTTT. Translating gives CASRGRSDSPLHF.

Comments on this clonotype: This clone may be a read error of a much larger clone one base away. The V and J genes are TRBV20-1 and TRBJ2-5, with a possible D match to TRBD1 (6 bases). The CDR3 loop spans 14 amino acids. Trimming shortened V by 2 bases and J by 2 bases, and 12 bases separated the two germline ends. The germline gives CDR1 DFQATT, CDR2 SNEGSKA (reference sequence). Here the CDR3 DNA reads TGCAGTGCTAGAAACAGGGAGACGCAAGAGACCCAGTACTTC. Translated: CSARNRETQETQYF.

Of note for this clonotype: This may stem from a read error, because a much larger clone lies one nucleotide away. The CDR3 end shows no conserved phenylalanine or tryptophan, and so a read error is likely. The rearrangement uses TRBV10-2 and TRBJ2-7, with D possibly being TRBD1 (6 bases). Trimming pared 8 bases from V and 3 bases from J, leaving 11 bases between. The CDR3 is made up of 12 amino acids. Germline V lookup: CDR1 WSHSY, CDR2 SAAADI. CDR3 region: CASRDTNYEQYL. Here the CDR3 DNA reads TGCGCCAGCCGGGACACCAACTACGAGCAGTACCTC.

This CDR3 reads CASTPLGRTGYEQYF. The CDR3 DNA is TGTGCCAGCACTCCCCTTGGTCGGACCGGTTACGAGCAGTACTTC. The chain uses TRBV27 and TRBJ2-7; D call uncertain. The germline CDR1 and CDR2 sequences are MNHEY and SMNVEV (reference sequence). V shed 7 bases and J shed 4 bases, with 20 bases lying between them. CDR3 length: 15 residues.

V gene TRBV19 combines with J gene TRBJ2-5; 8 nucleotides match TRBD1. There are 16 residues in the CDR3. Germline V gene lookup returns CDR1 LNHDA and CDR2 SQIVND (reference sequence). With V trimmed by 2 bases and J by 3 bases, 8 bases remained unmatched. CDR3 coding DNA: TGTGCCAGTAGTATACTCTCTGGGACAGGCGAAGAGACCCAGTACTTC. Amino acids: CASSILSGTGEETQYF.

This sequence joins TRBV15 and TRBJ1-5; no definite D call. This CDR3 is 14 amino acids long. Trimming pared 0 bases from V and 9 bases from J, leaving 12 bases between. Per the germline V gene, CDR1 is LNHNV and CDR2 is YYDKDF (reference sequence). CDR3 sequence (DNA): TGTGCCACCAGCAGAGATTCGAAGGTCTGGCCCCAGCATTTT. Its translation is CATSRDSKVWPQHF.

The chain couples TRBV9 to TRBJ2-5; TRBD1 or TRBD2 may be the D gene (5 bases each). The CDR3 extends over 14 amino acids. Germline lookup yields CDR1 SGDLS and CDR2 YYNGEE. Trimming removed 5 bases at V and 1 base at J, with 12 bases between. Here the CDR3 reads CASSWDPLQETQYF. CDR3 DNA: TGTGCCAGCAGTTGGGACCCGCTCCAAGAGACCCAGTACTTC.